These 15 T cell receptor beta chains originate from one sample sequenced in a study of post-analysis software for immune sequencing data. Study-level points and caveats: Patients used about 5 TRBV segments, including TRBV5-6, TRBV5-1 and TRBV20-1, more often than controls.

Prepared TCR beta cDNA libraries contained unique molecular identifiers. TCRdb used MiXCR to reprocess the PCR reads, holding one entry per CDR3 protein. The repertoire includes under 650,000 distinct CDR3 sequences, around 44% of them detected once, and about 1.8% sits in the top ten. What these receptors recognize is not known. The material sequenced was blood. Receptor source: a girl aged 10-17 years with multiple sclerosis.

The V gene is TRBV3-1, the J gene TRBJ2-7, with D tentatively TRBD2 (5 bases). The CDR3 runs 14 residues. The V gene lost 1 base and the J gene lost 1 base, with 8 bases spanning the gap. Germline CDR1 LGHDT, CDR2 YNNKEL (reference sequence). The CDR3 coding sequence is TGTGCCAGCAGCCAAGCAGCGGTTTCCTACGAGCAGTACTTC. Translating it yields CASSQAAVSYEQYF.

This rearrangement joins TRBV5-1 to TRBJ2-7, with D possibly matching TRBD1 (5 bases). Germline CDR1 reads SGHRS; CDR2 reads YFSETQ. The CDR3 contains 15 residues. V was shortened by 7 bases and J by 3 bases, with 20 bases between the two germline ends. This CDR3 reads CASRLGSGQGYEQYF. The CDR3 bases are TGCGCCAGCCGGCTGGGATCCGGGCAGGGCTACGAGCAGTACTTC.

This sequence joins TRBV6-5 and TRBJ2-7; 10 bases map to TRBD1. The last part of the DNA fits TRBJ2-5 better; the J call may be wrong. Germline CDR1 and CDR2: MNHEY and SVGAGI. The CDR3 sequence is 16 residues long. The DNA for the CDR3 is TGTGCCAGCAGTTTCCCGGGACAGGGGATTCACGAGACCCAGTACTTC. Its translation: CASSFPGQGIHETQYF.

The V and J genes are TRBV10-3 and TRBJ2-3, with D maybe TRBD2 (5 bases). The CDR3 covers 14 residues. Trimming left V 6 bases short and J 3 bases short, with 13 bases between. Germline CDR1 and CDR2: ENHRY and SYGVKD. The CDR3 region has the DNA TGTGCCATCAGAAAGACCGGAGGTACAGATACGCAGTATTTT. Amino acid sequence: CAIRKTGGTDTQYF.

A few counts support this clonotype. The chain combines TRBV6-5 with TRBJ1-2; no reliable D call. V was clipped by 4 bases and J by 4 bases, with 10 bases between them. The CDR3 runs to 13 residues. Germline CDR1 reads MNHEY; CDR2 reads SVGAGI. The CDR3 is CASSSGPSYGYTF. The CDR3 bases are TGTGCCAGCAGTTCCGGGCCATCCTATGGCTACACCTTC.

The gene calls are TRBV6-2 or TRBV6-3 and TRBJ1-1; D unclear. Germline values: CDR1 MNHEY, CDR2 SVGEGT. V gave up 6 bases and J gave up 5 bases, with 10 bases separating them. The CDR3 sequence is 12 residues long. As DNA, the CDR3 is TGTGCCAGCAGCCCAGCGGAGACTGAAGCTTTCTTT. The encoded protein is CASSPAETEAFF.

This sequence joins TRBV30 and TRBJ2-3; D is unclear. Germline lookup yields CDR1 GTSNPN and CDR2 SVGIG (reference sequence). There are 15 residues in the CDR3. The V end lost 4 bases, the J end lost 0 bases, and 14 bases lay between the germline ends. The CDR3 DNA is TGTGCCTGGACTTTAAGCTTTTTGAGCACAGATACGCAGTATTTT. Its protein is CAWTLSFLSTDTQYF.

The chain uses TRBV13 and TRBJ2-5; D may be TRBD2 (5 bases). With 2 bases removed from V and 1 base from J, the gap between germline ends came to 8 bases. CDR1 is PRHDT, CDR2 FYEKMQ, per germline (reference sequence). This CDR3 is built from 14 residues. The CDR3, as DNA: TGTGCCAGCAGCTTATTAGGGAGCCAAGAGACCCAGTACTTC. Its protein product is CASSLLGSQETQYF.

The chain's CDR3 is CASSSRRDIRGGYTF. The CDR3 nucleotides are TGTGCCAGCAGCTCGCGTCGGGACATCCGAGGGGGCTACACCTTC. The chain couples TRBV11-2 to TRBJ1-2, with D possibly matching TRBD1 (6 bases). From germline, CDR1 is SGHAT and CDR2 FQNNGV. Trimming cost V 4 bases and J 8 bases, with 20 bases left between them. The CDR3 is made up of 15 amino acids. Filled out from reference TRBV11-2 and TRBJ1-2, the complete variable domain reads EAGVAQSPRYKIIEKRQSVAFWCNPISGHATLYWYQQILGQGPKLLIQFQNNGVVDDSQLPKDRFSAERLKGVDSTLKIQPAKLEDSAVYLCASSSRRDIRGGYTFGSGTRLTVV.

V usage is TRBV4-2 and J usage is TRBJ1-5; D may be TRBD1 (5 bases). Trimming stripped 0 bases from V and 5 bases from J, with 5 bases between. The CDR3 runs to 13 residues. Germline CDR1 and CDR2: LGHNA and YNFKEQ. CDR3 DNA sequence: TGTGCCAGCAGCCAAGAGGGGGATCAGCCCCAGCATTTT. Protein product: CASSQEGDQPQHF.

The V call is TRBV5-1, the J call TRBJ2-1; 10 bases match TRBD1. Germline lookup yields CDR1 SGHRS and CDR2 YFSETQ. V lost 5 bases and J lost 2; bases outside the gene matches: 10. The length of the CDR3 is 17 residues. CDR3 region: CASRLGRQGAAYNEQFF. The CDR3 nucleotides read TGCGCCAGCAGGCTAGGTCGACAGGGGGCGGCCTACAATGAGCAGTTCTTC.

The chain has TRBV7-7 and TRBJ2-5, with 7 bases matching TRBD2. Germline V CDR1 and CDR2: SSHAT, FNYEAQ (reference sequence). The CDR3 runs to 12 residues. CDR3 protein: CASGPSGETQYF. In DNA form, the CDR3 reads TGTGCTAGCGGGCCTAGCGGAGAGACCCAGTACTTC.

The gene calls are TRBV4-2 and TRBJ2-1, with a tentative D call TRBD1 (5 bases). The V gene lost 0 bases and the J gene lost 0 bases, with 12 bases spanning the gap. The CDR3 runs to 17 residues. Germline V gene lookup returns CDR1 LGHNA and CDR2 YNFKEQ. CDR3 protein: CASSQEVAGSSYNEQFF. The CDR3 bases are TGTGCCAGCAGCCAAGAAGTGGCAGGGTCCTCCTACAATGAGCAGTTCTTC.

The chain couples TRBV6-5 to TRBJ2-5, with D uncertain. The length of the CDR3 is 13 residues. The V and J ends lost 2 bases and 3 bases respectively, with 7 bases between them. Germline V gives CDR1 MNHEY, CDR2 SVGAGI. CDR3 DNA: TGTGCCAGCAGTTACCACGAGAAAGAGACCCAGTACTTC. This sequence encodes CASSYHEKETQYF.

This clonotype was counted between two and nine times. V and J are TRBV9 and TRBJ2-1; perhaps D is TRBD1 or TRBD2 (5 bases each). Germline V gene data show CDR1 as SGDLS and CDR2 as YYNGEE. The ends were cut back, 4 bases at V and 7 bases at J, with 15 bases in the middle. The CDR3 length is 14 residues. The DNA for the CDR3 is TGTGCCAGCAGCCGGGGAGACAGATTAAATGAGCAGTTCTTC. Protein sequence: CASSRGDRLNEQFF. Combining the CDR3 with reference TRBV9 and TRBJ2-1 gives the whole variable domain DSGVTQTPKHLITATGQRVTLRCSPRSGDLSVYWYQQSLDQGLQFLIQYYNGEERAKGNILERFSAQQFPDLHSELNLSSLELGDSALYFCASSRGDRLNEQFFGPGTRLTVL.